This passage covers 27 T cell receptor beta chains from one sample sequenced in a study of identical twins. TCRdb ran MiXCR on the 5' RACE reads and lists one entry per CDR3 protein. The sample carries 200,000 to 250,000 distinct CDR3 sequences, roughly 7% recorded once. The same sample was also used in a study of yellow fever vaccine responses in identical twins.

The sample was memory (CD45RO+) T cells sorted from blood. These receptors all stem from a woman aged 18 to 35 in good health.

The V gene is TRBV20-1, the J gene TRBJ2-7; D is ambiguous. Germline CDR1 DFQATT, CDR2 SNEGSKA (reference sequence). Trimming shortened V by 1 base and J by 7 bases, and 11 bases separated the two germline ends. CDR3 size: 12 residues. Here the CDR3 DNA reads TGCAGTGCTAGAGCAGATAGCTGGGAGCAGTACTTC. It encodes CSARADSWEQYF.

In its sample, this clonotype was seen many times. The chain uses TRBV5-1 and TRBJ2-1, with TRBD1 as a possible D gene (5 bases). This CDR3 comprises 15 residues. Per germline, CDR1 SGHRS and CDR2 YFSETQ. V lost 4 bases and J lost 4, with 15 bases in between. In DNA, the CDR3 is TGCGCCAGCAGCCTTGGGGCTAGAGTTTACAATGAGCAGTTCTTC. Translated: CASSLGARVYNEQFF.

J is TRBJ2-7 and V is TRBV4-1; D perhaps matches TRBD2 (6 bases). V dropped 1 base and J dropped 6 bases, with 10 bases sitting between them. The CDR3 is 13 amino acids. The V gene's germline CDR1 is MGHRA and CDR2 YSYEKL. CDR3 residues: CASSQGLVGEQYF. Written as DNA, the CDR3 is TGCGCCAGCAGCCAAGGACTAGTGGGCGAGCAGTACTTC.

The chain links TRBV15 to TRBJ2-1; 8 bases are shared with TRBD2. CDR3 size: 16 residues. V trimming: 0 bases; J trimming: 5 bases; junction bases outside the gene matches: 6. Germline V gives CDR1 LNHNV, CDR2 YYDKDF (reference sequence). The DNA for the CDR3 is TGTGCCACCAGCAGAGATTGGCAGCGGGGGAACAATGAGCAGTTCTTC. Residues: CATSRDWQRGNNEQFF.

This clonotype was detected ten times or more. The rearrangement links TRBV5-1 to TRBJ2-1, with 8 bases aligning to TRBD2. V gave up 3 bases and J gave up 7 bases; unmatched junction bases: 9. CDR3 length equals 15 residues. CDR1 is SGHRS, CDR2 YFSETQ, per germline. As DNA, the CDR3 is TGCGCCAGCAGCTCCTCCGGGACTAGGATTAATGAGCAGTTCTTC. Its translation: CASSSSGTRINEQFF.

In this sample, this clonotype turned up many times. The CDR3 nucleotides are TGTGCCAGCAGCAAACTAGAATATGAGCAGTTCTTC. This sequence encodes CASSKLEYEQFF. The J gene is TRBJ2-1, the V gene TRBV12-3 or TRBV12-4; TRBD2 is a possible D gene (5 bases). The CDR3 totals 12 residues. V was shortened by 6 bases and J by 8 bases, with 11 bases between the two germline ends.

In this sample, this clonotype turned up a few times. The chain uses TRBV4-1 and TRBJ1-1, with TRBD1 as a possible D gene (6 bases). V was clipped by 1 base and J by 0 bases, with 9 bases between them. The length of the CDR3 is 15 residues. Germline CDR1 and CDR2: MGHRA and YSYEKL. CDR3 DNA: TGCGCCAGCAGCCAAGGCCCAGGGGTGAACACTGAAGCTTTCTTT. It specifies CASSQGPGVNTEAFF.

This clonotype has just a few counts. The chain is built from TRBV5-1 and TRBJ2-3; D call uncertain. V was trimmed by 0 bases and J by 1 base, leaving 9 bases between them. The V gene's germline CDR1 is SGHRS and CDR2 YFSETQ. The CDR3 consists of 15 residues. The CDR3 region has the DNA TGCGCCAGCAGCTTGGATCCCGCGGGCACAGATACGCAGTATTTT. As protein: CASSLDPAGTDTQYF.

This clonotype was counted at least ten times. V is TRBV12-3 or TRBV12-4 and J is TRBJ1-4, with 7 bases aligning to TRBD1. With 4 bases clipped from V and 3 bases from J, the junction kept 5 bases outside the gene matches. The CDR3 totals 15 residues. CDR3 region: CASSSRGTANEKLFF. The CDR3 DNA reads TGTGCCAGCAGTTCAAGGGGGACAGCTAATGAAAAACTGTTTTTT.

In the case of this clonotype: This sequence may be a read error, since a much larger clone differs from it by one base. The CDR3 DNA is TGTGCCAGCAGCTTTCGAATAGCGGGTGCCACAGATACGCAGTATTTT. Translated: CASSFRIAGATDTQYF. The J gene is TRBJ2-3, the V gene TRBV7-9; 7 nucleotides agree with TRBD2. V shed 3 bases and J 2 bases; nucleotides not matched to a gene: 8. CDR1 is SEHNR, CDR2 FQNEAQ, per germline (reference sequence). The CDR3 has 16 amino acids.

This clonotype was observed at least ten times. The genes are TRBV5-6 and TRBJ1-2; D not resolved. Trimming shortened V by 3 bases and J by 0 bases, and 9 bases separated the two germline ends. The CDR3 contains 14 residues. Germline V gene sequence: CDR1 SGHDT, CDR2 YYEEEE. Here the CDR3 DNA reads TGTGCCAGCAGCTACCCGAACTCTAACTATGGCTACACCTTC. As protein: CASSYPNSNYGYTF.

CDR3 DNA: TGTGCCAGTAGTACCGCTAGGAGGGTCGATGAGCAGTTCTTC. It specifies CASSTARRVDEQFF. The chain has TRBV19 and TRBJ2-1; perhaps TRBD2 as D (6 bases). Germline V lookup: CDR1 LNHDA, CDR2 SQIVND (reference sequence). The ends were cut back, 4 bases at V and 8 bases at J, with 15 bases in the middle. CDR3 length equals 14 residues.

The gene calls are TRBV12-3 or TRBV12-4 and TRBJ2-1; maybe TRBD2 (7 bases). The CDR3 consists of 13 residues. Trimming stripped 5 bases from V and 8 bases from J, with 13 bases between. In DNA form, the CDR3 reads TGTGCCAGCAGTCGACCCGGGGGGCATGAGCAGTTCTTC. Translated, it gives CASSRPGGHEQFF.

This clonotype was seen a few times. This chain links TRBV2 with TRBJ2-6; weak D call: TRBD2 (5 bases). CDR3 length equals 15 residues. Trimming pared 3 bases from V and 0 bases from J, leaving 6 bases between. Germline V gene lookup returns CDR1 SNHLY and CDR2 FYNNEI. The CDR3 nucleotides are TGTGCCAGCAGTGACCGGGGCTCTGGGGCCAACGTCCTGACTTTC. Translated, it gives CASSDRGSGANVLTF.

This clonotype was seen more than once but under ten times. V usage is TRBV6-1 and J usage is TRBJ2-2, with D perhaps matching TRBD1 (5 bases). V lost 6 bases and J lost 0, with 23 bases in between. CDR1 and CDR2 from the germline V gene are MNHNS and SASEGT. The CDR3 consists of 19 residues. This CDR3 is CASRSSQGPHGANTGELFF. The CDR3 nucleotides are TGTGCCAGCAGAAGTAGCCAGGGCCCCCACGGCGCGAACACCGGGGAGCTGTTTTTT.

This clonotype occurred many times. This rearrangement joins TRBV6-5 to TRBJ1-2, with 7 bases matching TRBD1. The CDR3 extends over 14 amino acids. Germline values: CDR1 MNHEY, CDR2 SVGAGI. Trimming cost V 5 bases and J 6 bases; bases outside gene matches: 9. The CDR3 region is CASSTRQGPNGYTF. Written as DNA, the CDR3 is TGTGCCAGCAGTACACGACAGGGACCTAATGGCTACACCTTC.

CDR3 in amino acids: CASTRGGTYNEQFF. The CDR3 bases are TGTGCCAGCACGCGGGGGGGAACTTACAATGAGCAGTTCTTC. The rearrangement joins TRBV7-2 to TRBJ2-1; 9 nucleotides line up with TRBD2. The V segment lost 7 bases and the J segment 4 bases; nucleotides outside the gene matches: 5. This CDR3 contains 14 residues. Germline loops: CDR1 SGHTA, CDR2 FQGNSA. Looking up the rest from reference TRBV7-2 and TRBJ2-1 gives the full variable domain: GAGVSQSPSNKVTEKGKDVELRCDPISGHTALYWYRQSLGQGLEFLIYFQGNSAPDKSGLPSDRFSAERTGGSVSTLTIQRTQQEDSAVYLCASTRGGTYNEQFFGPGTRLTVL.

The sample holds many counts of this clonotype. This rearrangement joins TRBV7-9 to TRBJ2-6, with D perhaps TRBD1 or TRBD2 (5 bases each). The CDR3 consists of 16 residues. Germline-derived CDR1 and CDR2 are SEHNR and FQNEAQ (reference sequence). V shed 3 bases and J shed 2 bases, with 11 bases lying between them. CDR3 nucleotide sequence: TGTGCCAGCAGCTTCTCGGGACCTGCTGGGGCCAACGTCCTGACTTTC. Translated: CASSFSGPAGANVLTF.

J is TRBJ2-1 and V is TRBV19; D gene ambiguous. The CDR3 has 13 residues. Germline V lookup: CDR1 LNHDA, CDR2 SQIVND (reference sequence). V was clipped by 1 base and J by 7 bases, with 8 bases between them. The DNA of the CDR3 is TGTGCCAGTAGTATAGGGGCCAAAAATGAGCAGTTCTTC. Translation gives CASSIGAKNEQFF. The full variable domain, completed using reference TRBV19 and TRBJ2-1, is DGGITQSPKYLFRKEGQNVTLSCEQNLNHDAMYWYRQDPGQGLRLIYYSQIVNDFQKGDIAEGYSVSREKKESFPLTVTSAQKNPTAFYLCASSIGAKNEQFFGPGTRLTVL.

The sample holds a few counts of this clonotype. The gene calls are TRBV18 and TRBJ2-7; 11 nucleotides match TRBD1. This CDR3 has 15 amino acids. Germline V gene sequence: CDR1 KGHSH, CDR2 LQKENI. V gave up 3 bases and J gave up 5 bases; unmatched junction bases: 6. The CDR3 here is CASSPGTGGINEQYV. CDR3 sequence (DNA): TGTGCCAGCTCACCCGGGACAGGGGGTATCAACGAGCAGTACGTC.

The gene calls are TRBV7-2 and TRBJ2-5; TRBD1 matches at 9 bases. CDR3 length: 16 amino acids. V was clipped by 2 bases and J by 1 base; unmatched bases: 5. CDR1 is SGHTA and CDR2 is FQGNSA in the germline V gene. The CDR3 reads CASSLHPGQGQETQYF. The CDR3 bases are TGTGCCAGCAGCTTACACCCGGGACAGGGCCAAGAGACCCAGTACTTC.

This clonotype was detected ten times or more. V usage is TRBV7-9 and J usage is TRBJ2-1, with D maybe TRBD2 (6 bases). The CDR3 covers 16 residues. Trimming cost V 1 base and J 4 bases, with 14 bases left between them. Germline V gene sequence: CDR1 SEHNR, CDR2 FQNEAQ (reference sequence). In DNA, the CDR3 is TGTGCCAGCAGCTTAGTGGGCCTAGCGAGATACAATGAGCAGTTCTTC. Amino acid sequence: CASSLVGLARYNEQFF.

This clonotype was counted ten times or more. This chain joins TRBV3-1 and TRBJ1-1, with 9 bases that match TRBD1. Trimming removed 5 bases from V and 3 bases from J; junction bases left unmatched: 4. The CDR3 covers 14 residues. Germline V gene data show CDR1 as LGHDT and CDR2 as YNNKEL (reference sequence). CDR3 loop: CASSGRDRDTEAFF. In DNA form, the CDR3 reads TGTGCCAGCAGCGGCCGGGACAGGGACACTGAAGCTTTCTTT.

This clonotype has a count of ten or more. This sequence joins TRBV15 and TRBJ1-2; D uncertain. The CDR3 totals 16 residues. Germline assignment: CDR1 LNHNV and CDR2 YYDKDF (reference sequence). Trimming removed 0 bases from V and 7 bases from J, with 18 bases in between. The DNA of the CDR3 is TGTGCCACCAGCAGAGATCCTGACCAAAGCGAGGGTGGCTACACCTTC. It specifies CATSRDPDQSEGGYTF.

The V gene is TRBV7-2, the J gene TRBJ2-1; 10 bases fit TRBD2. In germline, CDR1 is SGHTA, CDR2 FQGNSA. CDR3 length equals 17 residues. V was pared by 5 bases and J by 4 bases, with 11 bases of the junction left unmatched. The CDR3 coding sequence is TGTGCCAGCAGCGCCACATCGGGACTAGCGTCTTACAATGAGCAGTTCTTC. Its translation: CASSATSGLASYNEQFF.

This clonotype has at least ten counts. The chain carries TRBV7-2 and TRBJ2-7, with TRBD2 matching 8 bases. The CDR3 spans 15 residues. The germline CDR1 and CDR2 sequences are SGHTA and FQGNSA. The junction had 5 bases not matched to a gene; V was cut back by 1 base and J by 3 bases. In DNA, the CDR3 is TGTGCCAGCAGCTTAGATACTAGCGGACTCTACGAGCAGTACGTC. It is translated as CASSLDTSGLYEQYV.

This clonotype was seen a few times. V and J are TRBV6-1 and TRBJ1-1, with TRBD1 matching over 9 bases. Per germline, CDR1 MNHNS and CDR2 SASEGT. CDR3 length: 14 residues. V lost 5 bases and J lost 5; bases outside the gene matches: 6. CDR3 amino acids: CASSLGQGFTEAFF. The CDR3 DNA follows: TGTGCCAGCAGTCTGGGACAGGGTTTTACTGAAGCTTTCTTT.